One sample yielded the 17 T cell receptor beta chains listed below, sequenced in a study of shared clonotypes between healthy human individuals. Naive CD8 isolation took CD45RO-negative cells positively selected for CCR7 and excluded terminally differentiated effector memory CD45RA+ cells. Profiling relied on immunoSEQ multiplex PCR, and the TCRdb table lists in-frame clones only, not all of them. The data contain 550,000 to 750,000 clones, about 91% of them singletons. Sequencing was performed on naive CD8+ T cells sorted from blood. The receptors here all came from a man aged 30-40 years in good health.

Only one count was recorded for this clone. The chain couples TRBV27 to TRBJ2-1; D may be TRBD2 (5 bases). V lost 3 bases and J lost 0, with 12 bases in between. CDR1 is MNHEY, CDR2 SMNVEV, per germline (reference sequence). The CDR3 runs to 16 residues. Here the CDR3 reads CASSFLLAFSYNEQFF. The CDR3 nucleotides read TGTGCCAGCAGTTTTCTGCTAGCCTTCTCCTACAATGAGCAGTTCTTC.

The chain employs TRBV29-1 and TRBJ2-1; a possible D gene is TRBD2 (5 bases). V dropped 7 bases and J dropped 5 bases, with 12 bases sitting between them. The CDR3 extends over 12 amino acids. Germline assignment: CDR1 SQVTM and CDR2 ANQGSEA. The CDR3: CSESGSNNEQFF. DNA for the CDR3: TGCAGCGAATCGGGGTCTAACAATGAGCAGTTCTTC.

The genes are TRBV29-1 and TRBJ2-7; D ambiguous. This CDR3 is 12 amino acids long. Germline V CDR1 and CDR2: SQVTM, ANQGSEA. V was cut by 0 bases and J by 3 bases, with 6 bases left in between. The CDR3 nucleotides are TGCAGCGTTGAAGACAGCTACTACGAGCAGTACTTC. This translates into CSVEDSYYEQYF.

CDR3 amino acids: CAILQGVFHEQFF. The CDR3 region has the DNA TGTGCCATACTACAGGGCGTATTCCATGAGCAGTTCTTC. The chain carries TRBV6-6 and TRBJ2-1, with a weak D call TRBD1 (6 bases). Germline V CDR1 and CDR2: MNHNY, SVGAGI (reference sequence). Deletions cut 10 bases from V and 8 bases from J, with 18 bases between. The CDR3 has 13 amino acids.

The rearrangement links TRBV14 to TRBJ2-5; tentatively, D is TRBD2 (6 bases). From germline, CDR1 is SGHDN and CDR2 FVKESK. V was shortened by 1 base and J by 5 bases, with 17 bases between the two germline ends. The CDR3 contains 16 residues. CDR3 sequence: CASSQGDSLSWETQYF. Here the CDR3 DNA reads TGTGCCAGCAGCCAAGGGGACTCCCTCTCCTGGGAGACCCAGTACTTC.

The sample holds one count of this clone. The chain is built from TRBV6-5 and TRBJ2-7; tentative D call: TRBD1 (5 bases). V lost 2 bases and J lost 5, with 7 bases in between. CDR3 size: 12 residues. Germline CDR1 reads MNHEY; CDR2 reads SVGAGI. CDR3 amino acids: CASSYGANEQYF. In nucleotides, the CDR3 is TGTGCCAGCAGTTACGGGGCCAACGAGCAGTACTTC.

This clone was seen just once. The chain employs TRBV5-1 and TRBJ2-1, with D unresolved. The CDR3 is 12 amino acids. The ends were cut back, 4 bases at V and 4 bases at J, with 6 bases in the middle. Germline values: CDR1 SGHRS, CDR2 YFSETQ. The DNA of the CDR3 is TGCGCCAGCAGCCCGTCTTACAATGAGCAGTTCTTC. It is translated as CASSPSYNEQFF. Looking up the rest from reference TRBV5-1 and TRBJ2-1 gives the full variable domain: KAGVTQTPRYLIKTRGQQVTLSCSPISGHRSVSWYQQTPGQGLQFLFEYFSETQRNKGNFPGRFSGRQFSNSRSEMNVSTLELGDSALYLCASSPSYNEQFFGPGTRLTVL.

In DNA, the CDR3 is TGTGCCAGCAGCTCGGGGCTTGAGCAGTTCTTC. This encodes CASSSGLEQFF. The chain uses TRBV7-3 and TRBJ2-1; D possibly matches TRBD1 or TRBD2 (5 bases each). The CDR3 loop spans 11 amino acids. Trimming cost V 4 bases and J 9 bases, with 7 bases left between them. Germline V gene data show CDR1 as SGHTA and CDR2 as FQGTGA. Complete variable domain (other parts from reference TRBV7-3 and TRBJ2-1): GAGVSQTPSNKVTEKGKYVELRCDPISGHTALYWYRQSLGQGPEFLIYFQGTGAADDSGLPNDRFFAVRPEGSVSTLKIQRTERGDSAVYLCASSSGLEQFFGPGTRLTVL.

This rearrangement joins TRBV11-2 to TRBJ2-1; D remains unclear. CDR3 length equals 16 residues. Germline CDR1 is SGHAT and CDR2 is FQNNGV. Trimming pared 3 bases from V and 5 bases from J, leaving 17 bases between. The CDR3 loop reads CASSFGPGGINNEQFF. The CDR3 bases are TGTGCCAGCAGCTTTGGTCCGGGCGGAATAAACAATGAGCAGTTCTTC.

The chain uses TRBV6-1 and TRBJ2-7; 9 positions agree with TRBD1. Trimming removed 3 bases from V and 7 bases from J; junction bases left unmatched: 4. Germline V CDR1 and CDR2: MNHNS, SASEGT. The CDR3 extends over 13 amino acids. CDR3 in DNA: TGTGCCAGCAGTGAGGGACAGGGTAGGGAGCAGTACTTC. Residues: CASSEGQGREQYF.

The chain links TRBV19 to TRBJ2-7, with a weak D call TRBD2 (5 bases). The V end lost 3 bases, the J end lost 2 bases, and 11 bases lay between the germline ends. The CDR3 is 14 residues long. Germline values: CDR1 LNHDA, CDR2 SQIVND (reference sequence). The CDR3 bases are TGTGCCAGTAGTATGGACTTGCGGACCTACGAGCAGTACTTC. This gives the protein CASSMDLRTYEQYF.

The J gene is TRBJ2-7, the V gene TRBV28, with TRBD1 identical over 8 bases. V lost 8 bases to trimming and J lost 2 bases; unmatched junction nucleotides: 8. The CDR3 loop spans 14 amino acids. CDR1 and CDR2 from the germline V gene are MDHEN and SYDVKM. Here the CDR3 reads CASCHRGVTYEQYF. CDR3 nucleotide sequence: TGTGCCAGCTGTCACAGGGGGGTAACCTACGAGCAGTACTTC.

Worth noting for this clone: A far larger clone is one nucleotide away, so this likely arose from a read error. The chain has TRBV5-8 and TRBJ2-1; no firm D call. V was clipped by 4 bases and J by 3 bases, with 5 bases between them. Germline lookup yields CDR1 SGHTS and CDR2 YDEGEE. This CDR3 contains 12 residues. CDR3 sequence reads: CASSPDYNEQFF. CDR3 nucleotides: TGTGCCAGCAGCCCGGACTACAATGAGCAGTTCTTC. The whole variable domain, filled in from reference TRBV5-8 and TRBJ2-1, reads EAGVTQSPTHLIKTRGQQATLRCSPISGHTSVYWYQQALGLGLQFLLWYDEGEERNRGNFPPRFSGRQFPNYSSELNVNALELEDSALYLCASSPDYNEQFFGPGTRLTVL.

CDR3 DNA: TGTGCCAGCAGTTCTGAGACAGGAGTCAATGAGCAGTTCTTC. Amino acid sequence: CASSSETGVNEQFF. The chain links TRBV27 to TRBJ2-1; D perhaps matches TRBD1 (6 bases). This CDR3 comprises 14 residues. V was shortened by 4 bases and J by 6 bases, with 13 bases between the two germline ends. Germline values: CDR1 MNHEY, CDR2 SMNVEV (reference sequence).

The chain employs TRBV7-2 and TRBJ2-2; D call uncertain. This CDR3 is built from 15 residues. V was trimmed by 5 bases and J by 6 bases, leaving 16 bases between them. The germline gives CDR1 SGHTA, CDR2 FQGNSA. The CDR3 DNA reads as TGTGCCAGCAGCGCTCGAGATCCTCTCCCCGGGGAGCTGTTTTTT. It yields the protein CASSARDPLPGELFF.

The rearrangement uses TRBV29-1 and TRBJ2-1; TRBD2 matches 14 bases. J was trimmed by 0 bases and V by 6 bases; bases with no gene match: 1. Germline V CDR1 and CDR2: SQVTM, ANQGSEA. The CDR3 consists of 15 residues. CDR3 protein: CSVGTSGSSYNEQFF. CDR3 DNA: TGCAGCGTCGGGACTAGCGGGAGCTCCTACAATGAGCAGTTCTTC.

The V and J genes are TRBV7-2 and TRBJ2-5; 8 bases map to TRBD2. With 5 bases clipped from V and 4 bases from J, the junction kept 12 bases outside the gene matches. Germline CDR1 and CDR2: SGHTA and FQGNSA. The CDR3 is 16 amino acids. The CDR3 protein is CASSTTGGLAAETQYF. In DNA form, the CDR3 reads TGTGCCAGCAGCACCACGGGAGGACTAGCAGCAGAGACCCAGTACTTC.